The 8 T cell receptor beta chains below were found in one sample sequenced in a study of blood T cell repertoires in COVID-19. Data came from immunoSEQ multiplex PCR; TCRdb stores just in-frame clones and leaves some out. Here the sample spans roughly 180,000 clones, around 87% being singletons. Sequenced: peripheral blood. Receptor source: a woman aged 25-40 years with active or convalescent COVID-19.

The chain combines TRBV10-2 with TRBJ1-2; 10 bases align to TRBD1. Germline loops: CDR1 WSHSY, CDR2 SAAADI. The CDR3 length is 13 residues. The junction had 4 bases not matched to a gene; V was cut back by 5 bases and J by 7 bases. CDR3 sequence reads: CASSYRDRGGYTF. The DNA of the CDR3 is TGCGCCAGCAGTTACCGGGACAGGGGTGGCTACACCTTC.

The chain employs TRBV11-2 and TRBJ1-2; the match to TRBD1 covers 7 bases. The CDR3 spans 16 residues. Looked up from germline, CDR1 is SGHAT and CDR2 is FQNNGV. Trimming cost V 4 bases and J 1 base; bases outside gene matches: 9. The CDR3 DNA is TGTGCCAGCAGCTCCGCCTCCGGGACAGTTAACTATGGCTACACCTTC. Amino acid sequence: CASSSASGTVNYGYTF.

V and J are TRBV15 and TRBJ2-3, with 8 bases matching TRBD2. V dropped 4 bases and J dropped 5; count of bases not matched to a gene: 5. Germline-derived CDR1 and CDR2 are LNHNV and YYDKDF (reference sequence). CDR3 length equals 14 residues. CDR3 nucleotide sequence: TGTGCCACCAGCACGCGGGGGGCCGGAGATACGCAGTATTTT. Amino acids: CATSTRGAGDTQYF.

The J gene is TRBJ1-4, the V gene TRBV11-3; 7 bases fit TRBD1. The CDR3 has 15 amino acids. V gave up 5 bases and J gave up 4 bases; unmatched junction bases: 7. Per the germline V gene, CDR1 is SGHNT and CDR2 is YENEEA. CDR3 amino acids: CASSLRGTDNEKLFF. CDR3 DNA sequence: TGTGCCAGCAGCCTAAGAGGGACAGATAATGAAAAACTGTTTTTT.

The CDR3 nucleotides are TGCGCCAGCAGCTTACGGGGGGAGGGAACTGAAGCTTTCTTT. This gives the protein CASSLRGEGTEAFF. The chain carries TRBV5-1 and TRBJ1-1, with D tentatively TRBD1 (5 bases). Germline values: CDR1 SGHRS, CDR2 YFSETQ. The length of the CDR3 is 14 residues. Between the trimmed V and J ends, which lost 2 bases and 5 bases, there was a span of 13 bases.

The chain carries TRBV12-5 and TRBJ2-2; TRBD1 is a possible D gene (6 bases). V gave up 1 base and J gave up 4 bases, with 7 bases separating them. CDR1 and CDR2 from the germline V gene are LGHNT and FRNRAP. This CDR3 comprises 14 residues. The CDR3 region has the DNA TGTGCTAGTGGTTTGGGACAGGCCACCGGGGAGCTGTTTTTT. It encodes CASGLGQATGELFF. The full variable domain, rest sourced from reference TRBV12-5 and TRBJ2-2, is DARVTQTPRHKVTEMGQEVTMRCQPILGHNTVFWYRQTMMQGLELLAYFRNRAPLDDSGMPKDRFSAEMPDATLATLKIQPSEPRDSAVYFCASGLGQATGELFFGEGSRLTVL.

The V call is TRBV19, the J call TRBJ2-7, with 15 bases identical to TRBD2. The CDR3 extends over 17 amino acids. J was trimmed by 2 bases and V by 3 bases; bases with no gene match: 5. The germline gives CDR1 LNHDA, CDR2 SQIVND (reference sequence). CDR3 in DNA: TGTGCCAGTAGTATGGGACTAGCGGGAGGCGAAACCTACGAGCAGTACTTC. Its protein is CASSMGLAGGETYEQYF.

The CDR3 loop reads CAISDPRTSGREGEQFF. The CDR3, as DNA: TGTGCCATCAGTGACCCGCGGACTAGCGGGAGGGAAGGTGAGCAGTTCTTC. The chain joins TRBV10-3 to TRBJ2-1, with 15 bases aligning to TRBD2. Per the germline V gene, CDR1 is ENHRY and CDR2 is SYGVKD. The V and J ends lost 3 bases and 9 bases, in that order; junction bases with no gene match: 9. CDR3 length equals 17 residues.